This record looks at one TCR beta chain sequence and its context. What it binds is unknown. This specimen comes from a study of CD8 T cells in Susac syndrome. Study information: Patients with Susac syndrome were therapy-naive, on corticosteroids, or on intravenous immunoglobulin alone at the time that blood was drawn.

After extraction with the RNeasy kit, about 0.5 to 1 ug of the RNA was reverse transcribed using random hexamers. It was immunoSEQ multiplex PCR that amplified TCR beta CDR3 across 54 Vbeta and 13 Jbeta. A single record per CDR3 protein comes from TCRdb applying MiXCR to the immunoSEQ multiplex PCR reads. The sample includes approximately 190,000 distinct CDR3 sequences, about 91% of them seen just once. General study points: Expansion of clones was not seen in the CD4+ T cell repertoires of Susac syndrome.

CDR1 is DFQATT, CDR2 SNEGSKA, per germline (reference sequence). There are 15 residues in the CDR3. Trimming took 6 bases from V and 3 from J; bases not matched to a gene: 11. This sequence joins TRBV20-1 and TRBJ1-5; TRBD1 matches 7 bases. The material sequenced was CD4+ T cells from PBMCs. The clonotype originates from a human donor with Susac syndrome. CDR3 DNA sequence: TGCAGTGCGCTTCGGGACAGCCTTGACAATCAGCCCCAGCATTTT. Encoded protein: CSALRDSLDNQPQHF.